These 13 T cell receptor beta chains originate from one sample sequenced in a study of technical replicates of blood from several donors. Sequencing was performed with immunoSEQ multiplex PCR; in TCRdb, only in-frame clones are kept and a portion is missing. Among 58,000 or so clones listed, around 86% were seen once. Sequencing used PBMCs. The receptors come from a human donor in good health. Some clones in this sample may be carry-over from other donors' samples.

In this sample, this clone turned up once. The chain joins TRBV18 to TRBJ2-5; TRBD2 agrees at 11 bases. The CDR3 totals 15 residues. Per germline, CDR1 KGHSH and CDR2 LQKENI. J was trimmed by 2 bases and V by 1 base; bases with no gene match: 0. CDR3 coding DNA: TGTGCCAGCTCACCACTAGCGGGAGGGCAAGAGACCCAGTACTTC. Its translation: CASSPLAGGQETQYF.

The gene calls are TRBV5-1 and TRBJ2-7, with TRBD1 matching 9 bases. Trimming took 4 bases from V and 5 from J; bases not matched to a gene: 4. CDR1 is SGHRS, CDR2 YFSETQ, per germline. This CDR3 is built from 13 residues. The CDR3 DNA follows: TGCGCCAGCAGCCAACAGGGGGCCGACGAGCAGTACTTC. Translating gives CASSQQGADEQYF.

This clone was observed once. This sequence joins TRBV9 and TRBJ2-5, with 10 nucleotides matching TRBD2. Germline values: CDR1 SGDLS, CDR2 YYNGEE. Trimming at V came to 2 bases and at J to 4 bases, leaving 8 bases not matched to a gene. This CDR3 has 16 amino acids. CDR3 amino acids: CASSVLAGEGRETQYF. The CDR3 nucleotides are TGTGCCAGCAGCGTTCTAGCGGGAGAAGGTCGAGAGACCCAGTACTTC.

The DNA for the CDR3 is TGTGCCAGCTGGAACAGGGCCCCCGGCGGCGAGCAGTACTTC. It translates to CASWNRAPGGEQYF. The chain joins TRBV6-1 to TRBJ2-7, with a possible D match to TRBD1 (6 bases). Per germline, CDR1 MNHNS and CDR2 SASEGT. The CDR3 covers 14 residues. V was clipped by 8 bases and J by 6 bases, with 20 bases between them.

V usage is TRBV5-1 and J usage is TRBJ1-2; possibly TRBD1 for D (6 bases). This CDR3 region has 14 residues. CDR1 and CDR2 (germline): SGHRS, YFSETQ. V lost 3 bases and J lost 4, with 13 bases in between. This CDR3 is CASSYGGHGYGYTF. As DNA, the CDR3 is TGCGCCAGCAGCTACGGGGGGCATGGCTATGGCTACACCTTC.

V gene TRBV6-6 combines with J gene TRBJ1-2, with 10 positions matching TRBD1. The CDR3 runs 14 residues. Germline CDR1 reads MNHNY; CDR2 reads SVGAGI (reference sequence). The junction had 5 bases not matched to a gene; V was cut back by 6 bases and J by 4 bases. The CDR3 nucleotides are TGTGCCAGCAGCGACAGGGGGCTTGCCTATGGCTACACCTTC. It encodes CASSDRGLAYGYTF.

This clone showed up just a few times. The gene calls are TRBV7-6 and TRBJ2-1, with a tentative D call TRBD2 (6 bases). The CDR3 spans 12 residues. V was cut by 8 bases and J by 9 bases, with 14 bases left in between. The germline V gene encodes CDR1 SGHVS and CDR2 FNYEAQ. The CDR3 coding sequence is TGTGCCAGCTCCCTGGGGGGTGGTGAGCAGTTCTTC. It translates to CASSLGGGEQFF.

The chain links TRBV2 to TRBJ2-1; possibly TRBD2 for D (5 bases). The length of the CDR3 is 15 residues. Germline loops: CDR1 SNHLY, CDR2 FYNNEI. Deletions cut 3 bases from V and 0 bases from J, with 9 bases between. CDR3 sequence (DNA): TGTGCCAGCAGTGATCGTGGGAGCTCCTACAATGAGCAGTTCTTC. Translated: CASSDRGSSYNEQFF.

A few counts support this clone. The rearrangement uses TRBV7-3 and TRBJ1-1, with 9 bases identical to TRBD1. The CDR3 is 13 amino acids. Germline CDR1 SGHTA, CDR2 FQGTGA. V dropped 0 bases and J dropped 8; count of bases not matched to a gene: 1. The CDR3 here is CASSLTGQGEAFF. Here the CDR3 DNA reads TGTGCCAGCAGCTTAACCGGACAGGGGGAAGCTTTCTTT.

The rearrangement links TRBV15 to TRBJ2-1; TRBD2 aligns across 8 bases. With V trimmed by 0 bases and J by 0 bases, 4 bases remained unmatched. Looked up from germline, CDR1 is LNHNV and CDR2 is YYDKDF (reference sequence). The CDR3 is 17 amino acids. The DNA of the CDR3 is TGTGCCACCAGCAGAGAACTAGCGGCTAGCTCCTACAATGAGCAGTTCTTC. The encoded protein is CATSRELAASSYNEQFF.

This chain connects TRBV10-3 to TRBJ2-7, with TRBD2 identical over 13 bases. Germline lookup yields CDR1 ENHRY and CDR2 SYGVKD. The CDR3 sequence is 15 residues long. J was trimmed by 2 bases and V by 6 bases; bases with no gene match: 4. The CDR3 region is CAISAGLAGTYEQYF. In DNA, the CDR3 is TGTGCCATCAGCGCGGGACTAGCGGGGACCTACGAGCAGTACTTC.

The J gene is TRBJ2-2, the V gene TRBV5-1; TRBD2 matches at 12 bases. In germline, CDR1 is SGHRS, CDR2 YFSETQ. Unmatched junction bases numbered 0, after V lost 3 bases and J lost 3 bases. The CDR3 contains 15 residues. CDR3 region: CASSSSGRDTGELFF. The DNA of the CDR3 is TGCGCCAGCAGCTCTAGCGGGAGGGACACCGGGGAGCTGTTTTTT.

The CDR3 is CASSQWHGNEQFF. DNA of the CDR3: TGCGCCAGCAGCCAGTGGCATGGCAATGAGCAGTTCTTC. The chain is built from TRBV4-1 and TRBJ2-1, with no clear D. Trimming shortened V by 3 bases and J by 6 bases, and 9 bases separated the two germline ends. Germline loops: CDR1 MGHRA, CDR2 YSYEKL. The CDR3 has 13 residues.